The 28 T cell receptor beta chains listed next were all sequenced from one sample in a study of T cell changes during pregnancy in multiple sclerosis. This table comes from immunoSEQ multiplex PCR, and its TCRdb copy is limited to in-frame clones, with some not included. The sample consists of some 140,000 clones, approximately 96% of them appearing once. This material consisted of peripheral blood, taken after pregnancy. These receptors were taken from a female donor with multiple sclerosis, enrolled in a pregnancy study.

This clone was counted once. Here the CDR3 DNA reads TGTGCCAGCAGTTTAAGGACAGGGGGCTTGTCGGGGAACACTGAAGCTTTCTTT. Amino acid sequence: CASSLRTGGLSGNTEAFF. The V call is TRBV27, the J call TRBJ1-1, with 11 nucleotides matching TRBD1. Germline V lookup: CDR1 MNHEY, CDR2 SMNVEV (reference sequence). The trim removed 2 bases at V and 1 base at J, leaving 9 bases unmatched. The CDR3 loop spans 18 amino acids.

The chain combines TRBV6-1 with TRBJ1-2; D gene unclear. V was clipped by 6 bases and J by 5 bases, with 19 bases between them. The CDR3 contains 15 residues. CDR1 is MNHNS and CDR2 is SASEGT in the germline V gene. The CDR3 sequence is CASRYRASIGYGYTF. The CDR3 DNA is TGTGCCAGCAGATACAGAGCTTCCATTGGTTATGGCTACACCTTC.

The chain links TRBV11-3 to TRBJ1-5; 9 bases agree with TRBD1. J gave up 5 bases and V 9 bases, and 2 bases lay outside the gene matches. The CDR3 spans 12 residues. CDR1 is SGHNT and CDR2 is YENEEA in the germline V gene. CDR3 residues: CARRQGDQPQHF. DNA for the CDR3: TGTGCCAGGAGACAGGGGGATCAGCCCCAGCATTTT. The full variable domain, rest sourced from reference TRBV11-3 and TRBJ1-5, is EAGVVQSPRYKIIEKKQPVAFWCNPISGHNTLYWYLQNLGQGPELLIRYENEEAVDDSQLPKDRFSAERLKGVDSTLKIQPAELGDSAVYLCARRQGDQPQHFGDGTRLSIL.

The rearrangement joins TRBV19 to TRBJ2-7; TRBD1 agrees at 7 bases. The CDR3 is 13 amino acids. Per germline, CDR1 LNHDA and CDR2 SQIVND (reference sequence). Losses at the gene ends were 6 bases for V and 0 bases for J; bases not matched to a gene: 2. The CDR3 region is CASSRQGSYEQYF. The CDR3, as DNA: TGTGCCAGTAGCCGACAGGGCTCCTACGAGCAGTACTTC.

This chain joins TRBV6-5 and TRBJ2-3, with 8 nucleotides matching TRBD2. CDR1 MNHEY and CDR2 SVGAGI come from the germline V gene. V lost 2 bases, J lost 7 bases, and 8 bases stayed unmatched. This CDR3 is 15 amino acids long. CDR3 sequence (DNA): TGTGCCAGCAGTTACGCCGGACTAGCCGGAAATACGCAGTATTTT. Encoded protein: CASSYAGLAGNTQYF.

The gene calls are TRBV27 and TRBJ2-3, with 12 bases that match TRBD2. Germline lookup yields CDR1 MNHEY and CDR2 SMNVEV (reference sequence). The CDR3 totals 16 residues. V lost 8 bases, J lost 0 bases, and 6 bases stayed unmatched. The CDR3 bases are TGTGCCAGCGGGAATCTAGCGGGAGGGAGCACAGATACGCAGTATTTT. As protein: CASGNLAGGSTDTQYF.

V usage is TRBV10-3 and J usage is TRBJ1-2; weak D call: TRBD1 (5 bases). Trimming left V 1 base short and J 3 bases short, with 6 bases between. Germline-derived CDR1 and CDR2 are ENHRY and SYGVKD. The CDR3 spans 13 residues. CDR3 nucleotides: TGTGCCATCAGTGAGTGGGGGGACTATGGCTACACCTTC. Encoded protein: CAISEWGDYGYTF.

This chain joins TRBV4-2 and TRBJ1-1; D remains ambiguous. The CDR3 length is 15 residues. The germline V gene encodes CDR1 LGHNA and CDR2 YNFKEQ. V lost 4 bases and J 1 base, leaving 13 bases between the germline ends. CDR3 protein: CASSREAAANTEAFF. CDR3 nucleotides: TGTGCCAGCAGCCGAGAGGCGGCAGCGAACACTGAAGCTTTCTTT.

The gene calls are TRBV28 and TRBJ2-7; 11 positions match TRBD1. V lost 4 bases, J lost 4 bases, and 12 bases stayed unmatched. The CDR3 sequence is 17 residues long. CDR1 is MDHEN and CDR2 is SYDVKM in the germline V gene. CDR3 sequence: CASSSYTRTGGIYEQYF. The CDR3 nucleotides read TGTGCCAGCAGTTCTTACACCCGGACAGGGGGCATTTACGAGCAGTACTTC.

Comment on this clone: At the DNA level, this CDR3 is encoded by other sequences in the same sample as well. The CDR3 DNA is TGCGCCAGCAGCTCCGGACTAGCGGGGACAGATACGCAGTATTTT. Translation: CASSSGLAGTDTQYF. The chain combines TRBV5-1 with TRBJ2-3, with 12 bases that match TRBD2. Trimming at V came to 3 bases and at J to 3 bases, leaving 2 bases not matched to a gene. This CDR3 contains 15 residues. Germline CDR1 SGHRS, CDR2 YFSETQ.

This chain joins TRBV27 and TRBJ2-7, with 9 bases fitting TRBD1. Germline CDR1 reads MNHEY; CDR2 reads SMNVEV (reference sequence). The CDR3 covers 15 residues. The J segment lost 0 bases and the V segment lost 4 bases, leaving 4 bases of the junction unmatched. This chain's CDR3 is CASSWGQGGSYEQYF. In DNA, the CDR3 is TGTGCCAGCAGTTGGGGACAGGGAGGCTCCTACGAGCAGTACTTC.

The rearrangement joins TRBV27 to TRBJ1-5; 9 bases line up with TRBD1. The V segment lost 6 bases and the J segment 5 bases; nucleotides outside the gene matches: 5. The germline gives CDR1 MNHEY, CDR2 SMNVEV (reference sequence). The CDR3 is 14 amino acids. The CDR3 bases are TGTGCCAGCAGGAAGGGACAGGGAGATCAGCCCCAGCATTTT. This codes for CASRKGQGDQPQHF.

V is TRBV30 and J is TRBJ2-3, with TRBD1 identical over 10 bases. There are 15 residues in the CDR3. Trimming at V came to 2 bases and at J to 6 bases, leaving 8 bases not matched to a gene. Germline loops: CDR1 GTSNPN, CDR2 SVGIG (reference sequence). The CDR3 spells CAWSTGTGASDTQYF. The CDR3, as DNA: TGTGCCTGGAGTACCGGGACAGGGGCTTCGGATACGCAGTATTTT.

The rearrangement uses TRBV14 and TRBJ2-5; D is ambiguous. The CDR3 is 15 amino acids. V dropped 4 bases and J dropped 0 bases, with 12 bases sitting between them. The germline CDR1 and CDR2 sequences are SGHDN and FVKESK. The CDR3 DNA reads TGTGCCAGCAGCCCCCGTCCGCAGTACCAAGAGACCCAGTACTTC. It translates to CASSPRPQYQETQYF. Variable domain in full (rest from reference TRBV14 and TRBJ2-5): EAGVTQFPSHSVIEKGQTVTLRCDPISGHDNLYWYRRVMGKEIKFLLHFVKESKQDESGMPNNRFLAERTGGTYSTLKVQPAELEDSGVYFCASSPRPQYQETQYFGPGTRLLVL.

The CDR3 reads CASRGRVSGANVLTF. CDR3 in DNA: TGTGCCAGCAGGGGGAGGGTGTCTGGGGCCAACGTCCTGACTTTC. The rearrangement uses TRBV9 and TRBJ2-6; 7 nucleotides agree with TRBD2. CDR3 length equals 15 residues. Germline V gene lookup returns CDR1 SGDLS and CDR2 YYNGEE. V dropped 5 bases and J dropped 1; count of bases not matched to a gene: 3.

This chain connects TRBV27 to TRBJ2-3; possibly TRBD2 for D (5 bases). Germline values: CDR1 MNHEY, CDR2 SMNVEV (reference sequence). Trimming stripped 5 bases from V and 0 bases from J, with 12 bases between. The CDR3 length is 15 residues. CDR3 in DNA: TGTGCCAGCAGTCTCCGGGGTTATAGCACAGATACGCAGTATTTT. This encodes CASSLRGYSTDTQYF.

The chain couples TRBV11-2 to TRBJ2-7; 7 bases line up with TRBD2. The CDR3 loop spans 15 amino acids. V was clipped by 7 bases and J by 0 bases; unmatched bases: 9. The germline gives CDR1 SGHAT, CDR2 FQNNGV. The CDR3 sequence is CASTPLAGVSYEQYF. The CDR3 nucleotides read TGTGCCAGCACCCCCCTGGCGGGAGTCTCCTACGAGCAGTACTTC.

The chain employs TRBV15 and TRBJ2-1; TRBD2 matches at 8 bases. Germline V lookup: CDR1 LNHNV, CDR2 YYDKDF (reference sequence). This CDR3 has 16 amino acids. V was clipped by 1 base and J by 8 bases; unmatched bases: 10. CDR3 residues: CATSRGIAGTIHEQFF. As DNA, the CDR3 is TGTGCCACCAGCAGAGGGATAGCGGGGACAATTCATGAGCAGTTCTTC.

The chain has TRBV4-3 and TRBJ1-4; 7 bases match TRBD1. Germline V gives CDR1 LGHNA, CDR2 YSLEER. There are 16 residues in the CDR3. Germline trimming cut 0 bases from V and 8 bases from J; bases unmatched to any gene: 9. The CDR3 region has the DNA TGCGCCAGCAGCCAAGATATAAGGGGGCGACACGAAAAACTGTTTTTT. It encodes CASSQDIRGRHEKLFF.

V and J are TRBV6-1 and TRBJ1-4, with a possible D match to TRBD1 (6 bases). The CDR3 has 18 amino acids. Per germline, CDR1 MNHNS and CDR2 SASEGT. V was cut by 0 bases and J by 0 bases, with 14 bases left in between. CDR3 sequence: CASSEALSGVSTNEKLFF. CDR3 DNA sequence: TGTGCCAGCAGTGAAGCGCTATCAGGGGTTTCAACTAATGAAAAACTGTTTTTT.

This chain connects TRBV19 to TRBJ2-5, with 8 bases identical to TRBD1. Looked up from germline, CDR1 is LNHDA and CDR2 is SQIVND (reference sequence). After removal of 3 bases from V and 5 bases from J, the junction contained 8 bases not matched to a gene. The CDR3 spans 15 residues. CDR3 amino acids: CASSMRAGGLETQYF. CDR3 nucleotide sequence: TGTGCCAGTAGTATGAGGGCAGGGGGCCTCGAGACCCAGTACTTC.

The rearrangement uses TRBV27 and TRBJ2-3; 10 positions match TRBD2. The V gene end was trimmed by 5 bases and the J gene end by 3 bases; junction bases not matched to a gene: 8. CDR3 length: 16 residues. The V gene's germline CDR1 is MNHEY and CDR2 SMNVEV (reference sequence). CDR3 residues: CASSLGPSGSTDTQYF. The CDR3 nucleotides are TGTGCCAGCAGTCTTGGGCCTAGCGGGAGTACAGATACGCAGTATTTT.

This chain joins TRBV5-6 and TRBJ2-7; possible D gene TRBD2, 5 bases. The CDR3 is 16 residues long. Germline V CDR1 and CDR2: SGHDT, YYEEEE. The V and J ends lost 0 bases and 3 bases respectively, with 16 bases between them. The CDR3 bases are TGTGCCAGCAGCTTGGGCCCCACTAGTGTGGGCTACGAGCAGTACTTC. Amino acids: CASSLGPTSVGYEQYF.

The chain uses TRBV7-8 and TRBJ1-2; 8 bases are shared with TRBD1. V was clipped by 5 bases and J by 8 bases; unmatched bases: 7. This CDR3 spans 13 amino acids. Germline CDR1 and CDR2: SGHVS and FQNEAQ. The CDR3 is CASSSRTGLGYTF. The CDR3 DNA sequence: TGTGCCAGCAGCAGTCGGACAGGGCTGGGCTACACCTTC. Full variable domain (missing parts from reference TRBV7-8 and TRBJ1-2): GAGVSQSPRYKVAKRGQDVALRCDPISGHVSLFWYQQALGQGPEFLTYFQNEAQLDKSGLPSDRFFAERPEGSVSTLKIQRTQQEDSAVYLCASSSRTGLGYTFGSGTRLTVV.

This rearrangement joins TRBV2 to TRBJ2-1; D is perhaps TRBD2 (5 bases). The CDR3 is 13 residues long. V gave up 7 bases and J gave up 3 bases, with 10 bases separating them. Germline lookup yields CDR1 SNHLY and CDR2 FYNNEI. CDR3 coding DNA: TGTGCCAGCATCGGGATTGGCTACAATGAGCAGTTCTTC. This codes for CASIGIGYNEQFF.

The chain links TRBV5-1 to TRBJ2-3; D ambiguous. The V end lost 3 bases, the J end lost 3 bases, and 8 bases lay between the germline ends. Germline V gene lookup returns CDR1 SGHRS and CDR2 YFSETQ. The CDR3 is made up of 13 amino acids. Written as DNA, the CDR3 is TGCGCCAGCAGCTATTACGGGACAGATACGCAGTATTTT. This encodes CASSYYGTDTQYF.

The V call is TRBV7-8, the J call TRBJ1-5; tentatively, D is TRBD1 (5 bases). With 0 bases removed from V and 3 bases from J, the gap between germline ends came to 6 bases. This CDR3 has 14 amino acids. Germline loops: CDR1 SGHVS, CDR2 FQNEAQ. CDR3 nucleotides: TGTGCCAGCAGCTTAGCAGGGGCCAATCAGCCCCAGCATTTT. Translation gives CASSLAGANQPQHF. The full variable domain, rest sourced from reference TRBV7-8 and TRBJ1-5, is GAGVSQSPRYKVAKRGQDVALRCDPISGHVSLFWYQQALGQGPEFLTYFQNEAQLDKSGLPSDRFFAERPEGSVSTLKIQRTQQEDSAVYLCASSLAGANQPQHFGDGTRLSIL.

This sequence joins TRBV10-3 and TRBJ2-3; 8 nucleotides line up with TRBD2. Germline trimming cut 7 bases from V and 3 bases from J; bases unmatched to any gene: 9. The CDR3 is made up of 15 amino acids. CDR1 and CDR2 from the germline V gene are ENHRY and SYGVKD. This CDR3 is CAITREGLMTDTQYF. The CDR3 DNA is TGTGCCATCACCCGGGAGGGCCTCATGACAGATACGCAGTATTTT.